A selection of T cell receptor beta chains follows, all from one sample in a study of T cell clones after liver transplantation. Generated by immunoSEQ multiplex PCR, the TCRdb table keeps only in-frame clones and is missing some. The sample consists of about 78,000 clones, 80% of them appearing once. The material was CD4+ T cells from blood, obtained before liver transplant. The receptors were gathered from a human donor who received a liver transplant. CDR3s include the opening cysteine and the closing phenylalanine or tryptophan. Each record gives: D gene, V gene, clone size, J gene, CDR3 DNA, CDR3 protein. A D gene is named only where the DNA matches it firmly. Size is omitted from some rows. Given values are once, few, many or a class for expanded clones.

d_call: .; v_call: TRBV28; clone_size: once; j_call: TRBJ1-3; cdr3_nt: TGTGCCAGCAGTTTTAACCGAGGTGGAGCTGGAAACACCATATATTTT; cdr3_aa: CASSFNRGGAGNTIYF
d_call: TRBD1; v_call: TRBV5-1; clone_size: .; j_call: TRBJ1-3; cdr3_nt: TGCGCCAGCAGCCCCCAAGGGCAGGGGGCTGCTGGAAACACCATATATTTT; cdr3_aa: CASSPQGQGAAGNTIYF
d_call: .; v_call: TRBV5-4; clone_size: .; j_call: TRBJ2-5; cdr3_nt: TGTGCCAGCAGCTTGAAAACGAGGGAGACCCAGTACTTC; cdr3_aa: CASSLKTRETQYF
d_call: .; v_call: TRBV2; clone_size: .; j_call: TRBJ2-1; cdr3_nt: TGTGCCAGCAGTGAGAAGGTAGCGTATGAGCAGTTCTTC; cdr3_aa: CASSEKVAYEQFF
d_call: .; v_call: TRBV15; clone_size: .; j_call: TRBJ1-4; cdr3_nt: TGTGCCACCACCCCGACCGGAGAGAATGAAAAACTGTTTTTT; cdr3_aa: CATTPTGENEKLFF
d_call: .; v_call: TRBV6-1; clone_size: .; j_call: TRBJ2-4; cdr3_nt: TGTGCCAGCTCCCATGACGGACTAGCCAAAAACATTCAGTACTTC; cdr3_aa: CASSHDGLAKNIQYF
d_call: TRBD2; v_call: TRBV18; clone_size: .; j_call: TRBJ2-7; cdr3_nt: TGTGCCAGCTCACCCGGACTAGCACCGAACTACGAGCAGTACTTC; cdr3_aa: CASSPGLAPNYEQYF
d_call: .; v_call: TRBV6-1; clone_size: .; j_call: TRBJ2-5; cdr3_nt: TGTGCCAGCAGTGAAGCGCTAAGAGGGAGGGGGGAGACCCAGTACTTC; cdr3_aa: CASSEALRGRGETQYF
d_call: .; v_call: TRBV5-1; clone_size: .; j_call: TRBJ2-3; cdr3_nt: TGCGCCAGCAACCGGGACAAGATCACAGATACGCAGTATTTT; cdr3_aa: CASNRDKITDTQYF
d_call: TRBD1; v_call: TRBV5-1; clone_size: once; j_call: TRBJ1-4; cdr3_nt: TGCGCCAGCAGCTTGGCGGACAGGGAGAATGAAAAACTGTTTTTT; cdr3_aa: CASSLADRENEKLFF
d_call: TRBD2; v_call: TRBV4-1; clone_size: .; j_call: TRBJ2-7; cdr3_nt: TGCGCCAGCAGCCAAGCCTCGACTAGCAACGAGCAGTACTTC; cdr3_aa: CASSQASTSNEQYF
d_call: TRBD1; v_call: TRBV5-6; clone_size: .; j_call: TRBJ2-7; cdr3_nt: TGTGCCAGCAGCTTCCTGGACAGGGGAGTGCACTACGAGCAGTACTTC; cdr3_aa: CASSFLDRGVHYEQYF
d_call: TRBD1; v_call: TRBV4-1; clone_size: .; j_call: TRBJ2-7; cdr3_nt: TGCGCCAGCAGCCAAGGAACGACAGGGAACTACGAGCAGTACTTC; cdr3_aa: CASSQGTTGNYEQYF
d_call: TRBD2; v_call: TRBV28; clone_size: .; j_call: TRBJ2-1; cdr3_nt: TGTGCCAGCAGTCAAGGGACTAGCGGGAGCTCCTACAATGAGCAGTTCTTC; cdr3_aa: CASSQGTSGSSYNEQFF
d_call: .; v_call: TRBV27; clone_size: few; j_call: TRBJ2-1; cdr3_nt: TGTGCCAGCAGTTCTGAAGGGCAGTCCTTCAATGAGCAGTTCTTC; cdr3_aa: CASSSEGQSFNEQFF
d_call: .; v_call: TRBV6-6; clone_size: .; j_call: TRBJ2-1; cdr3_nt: TGTGCCAGCAGTTACTCCCGGGGAGCGCACAATGAGCAGTTCTTC; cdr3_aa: CASSYSRGAHNEQFF
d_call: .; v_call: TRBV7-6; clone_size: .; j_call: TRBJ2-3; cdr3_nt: TGTGCCAGCAGCCGGGGGAAAGATACGCAGTATTTT; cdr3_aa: CASSRGKDTQYF
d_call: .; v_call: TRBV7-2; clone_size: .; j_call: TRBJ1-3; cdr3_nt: TGTGCCAGCAGGCCCCCGGGGATCTCTGGAAACACCATATATTTT; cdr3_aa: CASRPPGISGNTIYF